Following are 21 T cell receptor beta chains from one sample sequenced in a study of blood T cells in healthy people across ages. Combining a sample-barcoded 5' primer with a J-beta primer mix, a second PCR ran for roughly 7 to 12 cycles. Via MiXCR, TCRdb re-called the 5' RACE reads, giving one row per CDR3 protein. Among 850,000 or so distinct CDR3 sequences listed, 29% were seen once. Sequencing was carried out using blood. The source is a woman of 80 years or more in good health.

V is TRBV6-4 and J is TRBJ1-1; D gene uncertain. CDR3 length equals 14 residues. Trimming removed 7 bases at V and 4 bases at J, with 16 bases between. Germline V gene data show CDR1 as MRHNA and CDR2 as SNTAGT. The CDR3 region has the DNA TGTGCCAGCAAGAGGACCGCGGCGGGCACTGAAGCTTTCTTT. This translates into CASKRTAAGTEAFF.

The J gene is TRBJ2-5, the V gene TRBV11-2, with unresolved D. The CDR3 runs to 10 residues. Looked up from germline, CDR1 is SGHAT and CDR2 is FQNNGV. The V end lost 4 bases, the J end lost 11 bases, and 8 bases lay between the germline ends. The CDR3 DNA reads as TGTGCCAGCAGCTGTGAGGAGCAGTACTTC. This gives the protein CASSCEEQYF.

This clonotype came up many times. V gene TRBV7-2 combines with J gene TRBJ1-6; no definite D call. The CDR3 runs to 17 residues. V gave up 1 base and J gave up 10 bases, with 20 bases separating them. Per the germline V gene, CDR1 is SGHTA and CDR2 is FQGNSA. The CDR3, as DNA: TGTGCCAGCAGCTTAGGGTCTCAGCTCCTATCCCCCTCACCCCTCCACTTT. Its protein is CASSLGSQLLSPSPLHF.

In regard to this clonotype: The junction departs from the called germline gene at one end, perhaps through a read error. J is TRBJ2-1 and V is TRBV18, with 9 bases identical to TRBD1. There are 15 residues in the CDR3. CDR1 KGHSH and CDR2 LQKENI come from the germline V gene. The CDR3 coding sequence is TGTGCCAGCTCACCAGGGACAGGGAAAGGAAATGGGCAGTTCTTC. Encoded protein: CASSPGTGKGNGQFF.

The J gene is TRBJ1-2, the V gene TRBV30; D gene ambiguous. V lost 2 bases to trimming and J lost 3 bases, with 4 bases between them. The CDR3 consists of 11 residues. Germline V lookup: CDR1 GTSNPN, CDR2 SVGIG (reference sequence). The chain's CDR3 is CAWSSYYGYTF. CDR3 coding DNA: TGTGCCTGGAGTAGTTACTATGGCTACACCTTC. Complete variable domain (other parts from reference TRBV30 and TRBJ1-2): SQTIHQWPATLVQPVGSPLSLECTVEGTSNPNLYWYRQAAGRGLQLLFYSVGIGQISSEVPQNLSASRPQDRQFILSSKKLLLSDSGFYLCAWSSYYGYTFGSGTRLTVV.

This clonotype has just a few counts. A clone one base away is much larger, so this may be a read error. The rearrangement links TRBV7-9 to TRBJ2-7, with D hard to call. The CDR3 consists of 15 residues. CDR1 is SEHNR and CDR2 is FQNEAQ in the germline V gene (reference sequence). V lost 5 bases, J lost 2 bases, and 16 bases lay in between. CDR3 loop: CASSQGAELPYEQYF. Here the CDR3 DNA reads TGTGCCAGCAGCCAAGGAGCAGAACTCCCCTACGAGCAGTACTTC.

A note on this clonotype: One junction end does not reproduce the germline sequence, and a read error may be involved. This chain connects TRBV12-3 or TRBV12-4 to TRBJ2-3; a weak D match, TRBD1 (6 bases). The CDR3 is 15 amino acids. CDR3 nucleotides: TGTGCCAGCAGTTTAGCGGGACACAAAGCAGATATGCAGTATTTT. This gives the protein CASSLAGHKADMQYF.

This rearrangement joins TRBV12-3 or TRBV12-4 to TRBJ2-2; D possibly corresponds to TRBD2 (7 bases). There are 16 residues in the CDR3. V lost 1 base, J lost 7 bases, and 16 bases lay in between. The CDR3 spells CASSLGGGATGGELFF. The CDR3 region has the DNA TGTGCCAGCAGTTTAGGCGGGGGCGCTACCGGCGGGGAGCTGTTTTTT.

The sample holds a few counts of this clonotype. A much bigger clone sits one base away, suggesting this may be a read error. This chain joins TRBV7-2 and TRBJ2-3; the D is unclear. The length of the CDR3 is 14 residues. Trimming took off 4 bases at V and 6 bases at J, with 14 bases between the two ends. CDR1 is SGHTA and CDR2 is FQGNSA in the germline V gene. The CDR3 sequence is CASSCRALRDTQYF. CDR3 bases: TGTGCCAGCAGCTGTAGAGCGCTACGGGATACGCAGTATTTT.

In the case of this clonotype: A single base separates this from a much larger clone, so it may be a read error. The J gene is TRBJ1-5, the V gene TRBV7-2; TRBD1 matches 8 bases. Germline CDR1 is SGHTA and CDR2 is FQGNSA. CDR3 length: 16 residues. CDR3 DNA: TGTGCCGGCAGTTCCAGAGGGACAGGAGGCAATCAGCCCCAGCATTTT. The encoded protein is CAGSSRGTGGNQPQHF.

The chain uses TRBV3-1 and TRBJ1-4; D might be TRBD1 (6 bases). The CDR3 is 13 residues long. Trimming shortened V by 5 bases and J by 8 bases, and 12 bases separated the two germline ends. In germline, CDR1 is LGHDT, CDR2 YNNKEL (reference sequence). CDR3 sequence reads: CASSWDTGEKLFF. The CDR3 DNA reads TGTGCCAGCAGCTGGGACACGGGGGAAAAACTGTTTTTT.

To note about this clonotype: An end of the junction does not agree with germline; a read error may underlie this. The chain employs TRBV9 and TRBJ2-3; D unclear. There are 13 residues in the CDR3. Germline V lookup: CDR1 SGDLS, CDR2 YYNGEE. The CDR3 sequence is CVSSPQSTDTQYF. The CDR3 coding sequence is TGTGTCAGCAGCCCACAAAGCACAGATACGCAGTATTTT.

With respect to this clonotype: One base away lies a much larger clone, so this may be a sequencing read error. The gene calls are TRBV7-2 and TRBJ1-2, with a tentative D call TRBD1 (6 bases). CDR3 length: 16 residues. Germline CDR1 reads SGHTA; CDR2 reads FQGNSA. The CDR3: CASNLVGGVGNYGYTF. The CDR3 region has the DNA TGTGCCAGCAACTTAGTCGGGGGCGTGGGTAACTATGGCTACACCTTC. Looking up the rest from reference TRBV7-2 and TRBJ1-2 gives the full variable domain: GAGVSQSPSNKVTEKGKDVELRCDPISGHTALYWYRQSLGQGLEFLIYFQGNSAPDKSGLPSDRFSAERTGGSVSTLTIQRTQQEDSAVYLCASNLVGGVGNYGYTFGSGTRLTVV.

In its sample, this clonotype was seen a few times. V usage is TRBV6-5 and J usage is TRBJ2-7, with TRBD2 identical over 11 bases. After removal of 4 bases from V and 3 bases from J, the junction contained 5 bases not matched to a gene. Germline V gene sequence: CDR1 MNHEY, CDR2 SVGAGI. CDR3 size: 15 residues. The CDR3 spells CASSSTSGVYYEQYF. CDR3 nucleotide sequence: TGTGCCAGCAGTTCGACTAGCGGGGTTTACTACGAGCAGTACTTC.

The chain combines TRBV11-2 with TRBJ2-4; 13 bases line up with TRBD2. The tail of the sequence fits TRBJ2-7 better, so the J call may be wrong. This CDR3 is 15 amino acids long. CDR1 and CDR2 from the germline V gene are SGHAT and FQNNGV. The DNA for the CDR3 is TGTGCCAGCAGCGCGACTAGCGGGAGGCTCGACGAGCAGTACTTC. This gives the protein CASSATSGRLDEQYF.

This clonotype was counted ten times or more. The genes are TRBV28 and TRBJ2-1; TRBD2 matches at 8 bases. This CDR3 is 17 amino acids long. The trim removed 4 bases at V and 1 base at J, leaving 9 bases unmatched. Per germline, CDR1 MDHEN and CDR2 SYDVKM. CDR3 coding DNA: TGTGCCAGCAGTTCCCGGGGGGGAAATCCTTCCTACAATGAGCAGTTCTTC. Translation gives CASSSRGGNPSYNEQFF.

This clonotype was recorded many times. The chain links TRBV29-1 to TRBJ2-7; 14 bases align to TRBD2. The CDR3 totals 15 residues. The V segment lost 6 bases and the J segment 6 bases; nucleotides outside the gene matches: 10. CDR1 SQVTM and CDR2 ANQGSEA come from the germline V gene. In DNA form, the CDR3 reads TGCAGCGTGGCCGGGACTAGCGGGGGCTTAGTCGAGCAGTACTTC. Translated: CSVAGTSGGLVEQYF.

This clonotype was detected only a few times. This sequence joins TRBV20-1 and TRBJ1-1, with D unclear. The germline V gene encodes CDR1 DFQATT and CDR2 SNEGSKA (reference sequence). The V gene lost 4 bases and the J gene lost 0 bases, with 15 bases spanning the gap. CDR3 size: 15 residues. The CDR3 reads CSANNVGGMNTEAFF. The CDR3, as DNA: TGCAGTGCTAACAATGTCGGCGGGATGAACACTGAAGCTTTCTTT.

This clonotype was counted only a few times. Germline is not matched at one junction end, which may reflect a read error. The chain links TRBV7-2 to TRBJ2-3; 7 nucleotides agree with TRBD2. CDR1 and CDR2 from the germline V gene are SGHTA and FQGNSA. This CDR3 is 15 amino acids long. The CDR3 is CVSSQRTSYTDTQYF. CDR3 in DNA: TGTGTCAGCAGCCAGCGGACTAGTTACACAGATACGCAGTATTTT.

As for this clonotype: This may arise from a read error, as a much more abundant clone is one base away. The chain combines TRBV6-1 with TRBJ2-5; D is perhaps TRBD1 (5 bases). The CDR3 sequence is 15 residues long. Germline loops: CDR1 MNHNS, CDR2 SASEGT. V dropped 6 bases and J dropped 4 bases, with 18 bases sitting between them. The CDR3 loop is CASRPIRQRPETQYF. In DNA, the CDR3 is TGTGCCAGCAGGCCTATTAGACAGAGGCCAGAGACCCAGTACTTC.

This clonotype was seen at least ten times. The V gene is TRBV15, the J gene TRBJ2-7; maybe TRBD2 (5 bases). The CDR3 runs to 15 residues. Germline assignment: CDR1 LNHNV and CDR2 YYDKDF (reference sequence). The V and J ends lost 1 base and 3 bases respectively, with 13 bases between them. As DNA, the CDR3 is TGTGCCACCAGCAGAGTTGGAGGCGGGCGCTACGAGCAGTACTTC. This gives the protein CATSRVGGGRYEQYF.